This T cell receptor beta chain was identified in a study of blood T cell repertoires in COVID-19. The wider study: Whether acute or convalescent, the COVID-19 samples came from the United States, Italy and Spain.

In the study's own analysis: Quantification of nucleated cells was approximated via reference gene primer amplification. Measured with immunoSEQ multiplex PCR; TCRdb has only the in-frame clones, and not every one. The DNA gave D and trimming, while V, J and clone size come from that table. The table has under 65,000 clones, roughly 90% seen once. From germline, CDR1 is SNHLY and CDR2 FYNNEI. The CDR3 has 18 amino acids. J lost 4 bases, V lost 6 bases, and 11 bases had no gene match. Seattle patients were enrolled while actively infected and followed longitudinally. The chain carries TRBV2 and TRBJ2-1; 14 bases are shared with TRBD2. Sequencing was performed on peripheral blood. The TCR comes from an elderly woman with COVID-19, enrolled during active disease. The CDR3: CASRAGTSGGATYNEQFF. The DNA for the CDR3 is TGTGCCAGCAGGGCCGGGACTAGCGGGGGTGCAACATACAATGAGCAGTTCTTC.